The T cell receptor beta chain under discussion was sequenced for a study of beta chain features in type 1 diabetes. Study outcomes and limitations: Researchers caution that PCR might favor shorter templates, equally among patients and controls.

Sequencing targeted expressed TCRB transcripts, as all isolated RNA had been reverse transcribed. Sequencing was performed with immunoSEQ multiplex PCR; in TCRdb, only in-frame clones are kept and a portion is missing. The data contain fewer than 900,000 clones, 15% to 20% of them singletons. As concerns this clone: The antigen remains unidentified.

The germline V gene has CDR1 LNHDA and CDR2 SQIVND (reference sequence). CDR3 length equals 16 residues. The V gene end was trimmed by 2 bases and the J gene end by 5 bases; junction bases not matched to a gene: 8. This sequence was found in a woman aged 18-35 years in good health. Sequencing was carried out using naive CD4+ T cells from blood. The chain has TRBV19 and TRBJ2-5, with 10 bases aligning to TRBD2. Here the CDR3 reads CASSISTSGWKETQYF. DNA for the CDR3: TGTGCCAGTAGTATATCGACTAGCGGGTGGAAGGAGACCCAGTACTTC.